Following are 6 T cell receptor beta chains from one sample sequenced in a study of T cells in Graves' hyperthyroidism and ophthalmopathy. Amplified regions were TCR beta CDR3 sequences from RNA transcripts. The TCR CDR3 was amplified in a first-round RT-PCR using the HTBI primer set. One entry per CDR3 protein results from TCRdb running MiXCR on the multiplex PCR reads. This table has roughly 260,000 distinct CDR3 sequences, more than 12% appearing once. Source material: blood. All receptors come from a middle-aged woman with Graves' hyperthyroidism that later progressed to Graves' ophthalmopathy.

This clonotype was seen repeatedly, ten times or more. A junction boundary mismatches the germline segment, possibly from a read error. V gene TRBV20-1 combines with J gene TRBJ2-5, with TRBD2 identical over 10 bases. The CDR3 loop spans 18 amino acids. The V gene's germline CDR1 is DFQATT and CDR2 SNEGSKA (reference sequence). The CDR3 here is CSASTTLSGRGTREAQYF. The DNA for the CDR3 is TGCAGTGCTAGTACTACGTTGAGCGGGAGGGGAACAAGAGAGGCCCAGTACTTC.

This clonotype was counted many times. The chain combines TRBV20-1 with TRBJ2-1; D gene uncertain. V lost 2 bases to trimming and J lost 12 bases, with 23 bases between them. The CDR3 length is 15 residues. The germline CDR1 and CDR2 sequences are DFQATT and SNEGSKA (reference sequence). The CDR3 nucleotides are TGCAGTGCTAGACTACCGGGCCCTACCGGTCATCGGCAGTTCTTC. This translates into CSARLPGPTGHRQFF.

V usage is TRBV5-6 and J usage is TRBJ2-2; 8 positions match TRBD1. The CDR3 sequence is 17 residues long. The trim removed 2 bases at V and 6 bases at J, leaving 12 bases unmatched. Germline loops: CDR1 SGHDT, CDR2 YYEEEE. CDR3 loop: CASSFVAGTGVPGELFF. DNA of the CDR3: TGTGCCAGCAGCTTTGTCGCCGGGACAGGCGTCCCCGGGGAGCTGTTTTTT.

The chain combines TRBV12-3 or TRBV12-4 with TRBJ2-5; 10 bases match TRBD2. This CDR3 spans 15 amino acids. Unmatched junction bases numbered 15, after V lost 5 bases and J lost 12 bases. The CDR3 here is CASSRTGTSAPSEYF. CDR3 nucleotides: TGTGCCAGCAGTCGTACCGGGACTAGCGCCCCGTCGGAGTACTTC.

This clonotype was picked up many times. The rearrangement uses TRBV20-1 and TRBJ2-7; D perhaps matches TRBD1 (6 bases). V lost 6 bases, J lost 2 bases, and 20 bases lay in between. CDR3 length: 15 amino acids. The germline V gene encodes CDR1 DFQATT and CDR2 SNEGSKA (reference sequence). CDR3 in DNA: TGCAGTGCCACTAAACCCTCGGCAGGGGCCTACGAGCAGTACTTC. This gives the protein CSATKPSAGAYEQYF.

This clonotype was seen at least ten times. The chain carries TRBV19 and TRBJ1-4; D is perhaps TRBD1 (6 bases). The CDR3 is made up of 13 amino acids. Per the germline V gene, CDR1 is LNHDA and CDR2 is SQIVND (reference sequence). V lost 6 bases, J lost 12 bases, and 17 bases lay in between. CDR3 amino acids: CASRGAGEAELFF. DNA of the CDR3: TGTGCCAGTAGAGGAGCAGGGGAGGCCGAACTGTTTTTT.